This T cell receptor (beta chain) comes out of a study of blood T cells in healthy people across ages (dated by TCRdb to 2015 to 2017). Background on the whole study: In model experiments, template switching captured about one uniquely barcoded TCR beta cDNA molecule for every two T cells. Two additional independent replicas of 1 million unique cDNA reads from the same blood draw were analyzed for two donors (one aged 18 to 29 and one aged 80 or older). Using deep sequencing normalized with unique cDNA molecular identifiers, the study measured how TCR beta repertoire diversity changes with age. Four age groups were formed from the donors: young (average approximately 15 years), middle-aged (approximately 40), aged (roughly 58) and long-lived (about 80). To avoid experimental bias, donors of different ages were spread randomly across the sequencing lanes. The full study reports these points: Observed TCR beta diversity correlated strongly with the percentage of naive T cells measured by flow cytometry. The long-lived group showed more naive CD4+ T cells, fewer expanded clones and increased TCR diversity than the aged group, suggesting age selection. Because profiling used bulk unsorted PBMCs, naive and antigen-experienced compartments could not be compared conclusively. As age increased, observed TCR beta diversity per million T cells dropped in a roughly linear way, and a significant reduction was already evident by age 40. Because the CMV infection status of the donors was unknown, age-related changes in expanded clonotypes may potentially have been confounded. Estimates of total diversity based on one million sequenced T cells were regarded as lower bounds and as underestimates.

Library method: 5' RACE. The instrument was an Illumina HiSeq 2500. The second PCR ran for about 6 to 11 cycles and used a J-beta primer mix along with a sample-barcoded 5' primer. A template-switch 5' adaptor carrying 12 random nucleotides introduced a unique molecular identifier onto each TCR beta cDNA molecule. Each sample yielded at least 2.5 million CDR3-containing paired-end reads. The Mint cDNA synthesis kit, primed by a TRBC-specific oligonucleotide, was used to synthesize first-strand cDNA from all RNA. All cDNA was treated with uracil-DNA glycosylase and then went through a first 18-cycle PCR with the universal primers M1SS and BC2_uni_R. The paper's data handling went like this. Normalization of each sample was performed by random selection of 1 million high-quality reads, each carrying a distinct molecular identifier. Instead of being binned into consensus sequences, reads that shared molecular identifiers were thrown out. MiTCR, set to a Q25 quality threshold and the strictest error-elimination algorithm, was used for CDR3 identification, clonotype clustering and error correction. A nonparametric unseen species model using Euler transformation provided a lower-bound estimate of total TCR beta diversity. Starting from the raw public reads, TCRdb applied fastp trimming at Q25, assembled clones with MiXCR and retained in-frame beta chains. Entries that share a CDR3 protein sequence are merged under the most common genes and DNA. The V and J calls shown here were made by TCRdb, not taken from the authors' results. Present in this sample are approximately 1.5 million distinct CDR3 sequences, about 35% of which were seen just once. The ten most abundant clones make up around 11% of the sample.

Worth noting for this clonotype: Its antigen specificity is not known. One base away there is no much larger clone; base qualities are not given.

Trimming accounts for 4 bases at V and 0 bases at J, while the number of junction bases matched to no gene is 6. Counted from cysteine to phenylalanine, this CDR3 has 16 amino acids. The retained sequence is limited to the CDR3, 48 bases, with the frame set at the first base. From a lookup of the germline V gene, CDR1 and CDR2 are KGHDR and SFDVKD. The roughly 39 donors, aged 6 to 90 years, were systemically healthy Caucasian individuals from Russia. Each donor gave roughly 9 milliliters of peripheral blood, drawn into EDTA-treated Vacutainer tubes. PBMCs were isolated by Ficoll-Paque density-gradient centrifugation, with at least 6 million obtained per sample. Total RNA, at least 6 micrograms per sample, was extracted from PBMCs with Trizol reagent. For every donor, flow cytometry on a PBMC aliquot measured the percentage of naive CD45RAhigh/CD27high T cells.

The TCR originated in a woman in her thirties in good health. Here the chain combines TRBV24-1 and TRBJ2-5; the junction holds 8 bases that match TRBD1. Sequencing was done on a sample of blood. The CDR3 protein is CATSESGQGNQETQYF. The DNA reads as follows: TGTGCCACCAGTGAATCAGGACAGGGCAACCAAGAGACCCAGTACTTC.